A selection of T cell receptor beta chains follows, all from one sample in a study of cytomegalovirus exposure and HLA in healthy donors. TCRdb's copy holds only in-frame clones and misses some; the assay was immunoSEQ multiplex PCR. The repertoire holds 100,000 to 150,000 clones, with under 80% as singletons. Sequencing was done on a sample of PBMCs. These receptors all come from a woman between 55 and 75 years old in good health and CMV-seropositive. CDR3s include the opening cysteine and the closing phenylalanine or tryptophan. A D gene is named only where the DNA matches it firmly. Not all rows give a size; the values are once, few, many and, for expanded clones, a class.

V	J	size	D	CDR3	DNA
TRBV5-4	TRBJ2-5	few	TRBD1	CASSWTGEETQYF	TGTGCCAGCAGCTGGACAGGGGAAGAGACCCAGTACTTC
TRBV7-9	TRBJ2-7	few	NA	CASSLGGGHSYEQYF	TGTGCCAGCAGCTTAGGGGGGGGACACTCCTACGAGCAGTACTTC
TRBV4-3	TRBJ2-6	many	NA	CASSQESGSGANVLTF	TGCGCCAGCAGCCAAGAGTCGGGGAGCGGGGCCAACGTCCTGACTTTC
TRBV6-5	TRBJ1-5	few	NA	CASSYSYRDQPQHF	TGTGCCAGCAGTTACTCATACAGGGATCAGCCCCAGCATTTT
TRBV4-2	TRBJ1-3	NA	NA	CASSQDTVSLRVPGNTIYF	TGTGCCAGCAGCCAAGATACGGTGTCGCTCAGGGTCCCTGGAAACACCATATATTTT
TRBV5-6	TRBJ2-4	NA	NA	CASSLFGQAKNIQYF	TGTGCCAGCAGCTTGTTCGGACAGGCCAAAAACATTCAGTACTTC
TRBV19	TRBJ1-2	NA	NA	CASSIVWSTINYGYTF	TGTGCCAGTAGTATAGTTTGGAGTACCATTAACTATGGCTACACCTTC
TRBV12-5	TRBJ2-7	NA	TRBD2	CASGLVVSSGGPRSSYEQYF	TGTGCTAGTGGTTTGGTAGTGTCTAGCGGGGGGCCACGGAGCTCCTACGAGCAGTACTTC
TRBV9	TRBJ2-3	few	TRBD2	CASSVVFSGSGGTDTQYF	TGTGCCAGCAGCGTAGTTTTTTCGGGAAGCGGGGGCACAGATACGCAGTATTTT
TRBV9	TRBJ2-3	once	NA	CASSYHRVSRTDTQYF	TGTGCCAGCAGCTACCACAGGGTCAGTCGAACAGATACGCAGTATTTT
TRBV29-1	TRBJ1-2	few	NA	CSVDVSYGGYTF	TGCAGCGTTGACGTAAGCTACGGTGGCTACACCTTC
TRBV7-9	TRBJ1-2	NA	NA	CASSPQAGYGYTF	TGTGCCAGCAGCCCCCAGGCAGGCTATGGCTACACCTTC
TRBV6-6	TRBJ2-1	NA	TRBD2	CASSQGLNLYNEQFF	TGTGCCAGCAGTCAGGGACTAAACCTTTACAATGAGCAGTTCTTC